The 15 T cell receptor beta chains in this list originate from one sample, sequenced in a study of shared clonotypes between healthy human individuals. The table came from immunoSEQ multiplex PCR; TCRdb's copy has only in-frame clones and leaves some out. The sample contains 1 million to 1.2 million clones, roughly 80% of which appear only once. The sequencing sample was made of memory CD4+ T cells from PBMCs. Subset reported: CD45RA-negative fraction. Receptors were obtained from a man younger than 35 in good health. Some clones in this sample may be carry-over from other donors' samples.

This chain joins TRBV6-1 and TRBJ2-6, with D unclear. This CDR3 is built from 16 residues. V was clipped by 4 bases and J by 3 bases, with 13 bases between them. Germline values: CDR1 MNHNS, CDR2 SASEGT. Here the CDR3 DNA reads TGTGCCAGCAGTGTTCAGGCCATTGGTGGGGCCAACGTCCTGACTTTC. As protein: CASSVQAIGGANVLTF.

This rearrangement joins TRBV4-2 to TRBJ2-2, with TRBD2 as a possible D gene (5 bases). Trimming shortened V by 0 bases and J by 1 base, and 9 bases separated the two germline ends. This CDR3 comprises 16 residues. The germline V gene has CDR1 LGHNA and CDR2 YNFKEQ. The CDR3 reads CASSQERTLNTGELFF. The CDR3, as DNA: TGTGCCAGCAGCCAAGAACGGACTCTGAACACCGGGGAGCTGTTTTTT.

The J gene is TRBJ2-2, the V gene TRBV27; 7 bases match TRBD1. Trimming removed 7 bases from V and 0 bases from J; junction bases left unmatched: 11. The CDR3 totals 17 residues. Germline CDR1 is MNHEY and CDR2 is SMNVEV (reference sequence). For the CDR3, the DNA is TGTGCCAGCAATATCCGATTCGGGACAGCGAACACCGGGGAGCTGTTTTTT. Protein product: CASNIRFGTANTGELFF.

There are many counts of this clone. The J gene is TRBJ1-5, the V gene TRBV28; no reliable D call. The CDR3 covers 12 residues. Trimming pared 10 bases from V and 2 bases from J, leaving 9 bases between. Germline-derived CDR1 and CDR2 are MDHEN and SYDVKM. CDR3 loop: CATSRGNQPQHF. The CDR3 nucleotides are TGTGCCACCTCGAGGGGCAATCAGCCCCAGCATTTT.

The CDR3 DNA reads TGTGCCAGCAGCCAAGAAGGAGCTGGCGGGAGAGAGAGAAACATTCAGTACTTC. It codes for CASSQEGAGGRERNIQYF. The chain uses TRBV4-2 and TRBJ2-4, with TRBD2 matching 7 bases. Germline assignment: CDR1 LGHNA and CDR2 YNFKEQ. This CDR3 has 18 residues. V lost 0 bases, J lost 6 bases, and 14 bases stayed unmatched.

The genes are TRBV10-3 and TRBJ2-5, with D tentatively TRBD2 (7 bases). Germline V lookup: CDR1 ENHRY, CDR2 SYGVKD. CDR3 size: 15 residues. The V end lost 2 bases, the J end lost 5 bases, and 15 bases lay between the germline ends. This chain's CDR3 is CAISELLGGQETQYF. The DNA for the CDR3 is TGTGCCATCAGTGAGCTCCTCGGGGGGCAGGAGACCCAGTACTTC.

The chain employs TRBV27 and TRBJ1-4, with 8 bases fitting TRBD1. CDR3 length: 15 amino acids. CDR1 and CDR2 (germline): MNHEY, SMNVEV (reference sequence). J lost 10 bases, V lost 3 bases, and 10 bases had no gene match. The CDR3 is CASSFSGQGGVKLFF. CDR3 nucleotide sequence: TGTGCCAGCAGTTTTTCCGGACAGGGAGGAGTAAAACTGTTTTTT. The full variable domain, completed using reference TRBV27 and TRBJ1-4, is EAQVTQNPRYLITVTGKKLTVTCSQNMNHEYMSWYRQDPGLGLRQIYYSMNVEVTDKGDVPEGYKVSRKEKRNFPLILESPSPNQTSLYFCASSFSGQGGVKLFFGSGTQLSVL.

This sequence joins TRBV7-8 and TRBJ1-1; the D gene is possibly TRBD1 (6 bases). Trimming left V 2 bases short and J 1 base short, with 14 bases between. Germline V gene sequence: CDR1 SGHVS, CDR2 FQNEAQ. The CDR3 has 16 amino acids. The CDR3 loop is CASSLMRGASNTEAFF. The CDR3 DNA is TGTGCCAGCAGCTTAATGAGGGGGGCTTCGAACACTGAAGCTTTCTTT. The full variable domain, rest sourced from reference TRBV7-8 and TRBJ1-1, is GAGVSQSPRYKVAKRGQDVALRCDPISGHVSLFWYQQALGQGPEFLTYFQNEAQLDKSGLPSDRFFAERPEGSVSTLKIQRTQQEDSAVYLCASSLMRGASNTEAFFGQGTRLTVV.

The chain uses TRBV5-1 and TRBJ2-3; weak D call: TRBD1 (5 bases). The CDR3 contains 15 residues. CDR1 is SGHRS and CDR2 is YFSETQ in the germline V gene. V dropped 5 bases and J dropped 5 bases, with 18 bases sitting between them. The CDR3 loop is CASSPNRQTEDTQYF. The CDR3 bases are TGCGCCAGCAGTCCGAATCGACAGACTGAAGATACGCAGTATTTT.

The V gene is TRBV4-2, the J gene TRBJ1-2, with D hard to call. V lost 1 base and J 5 bases, leaving 14 bases between the germline ends. The CDR3 loop spans 15 amino acids. The germline V gene has CDR1 LGHNA and CDR2 YNFKEQ. CDR3 in amino acids: CASSQGQTGGYGYTF. The CDR3 DNA sequence: TGTGCCAGCAGCCAAGGGCAGACGGGAGGGTATGGCTACACCTTC.

This rearrangement joins TRBV7-3 to TRBJ2-2; a possible D gene is TRBD2 (6 bases). Germline CDR1 SGHTA, CDR2 FQGTGA. The ends were cut back, 6 bases at V and 0 bases at J, with 8 bases in the middle. This CDR3 is 14 amino acids long. This CDR3 reads CASRPGANTGELFF. In DNA, the CDR3 is TGTGCCAGCAGGCCGGGGGCGAACACCGGGGAGCTGTTTTTT. Looking up the rest from reference TRBV7-3 and TRBJ2-2 gives the full variable domain: GAGVSQTPSNKVTEKGKYVELRCDPISGHTALYWYRQSLGQGPEFLIYFQGTGAADDSGLPNDRFFAVRPEGSVSTLKIQRTERGDSAVYLCASRPGANTGELFFGEGSRLTVL.

V usage is TRBV6-6 and J usage is TRBJ2-7, with a possible D match to TRBD2 (6 bases). Germline-derived CDR1 and CDR2 are MNHNY and SVGAGI (reference sequence). V lost 2 bases and J 4 bases, leaving 12 bases between the germline ends. The CDR3 covers 14 residues. The CDR3 DNA reads TGTGCCAGCAGTTACAAAGGAGGGCCATACGAGCAGTACTTC. Translating it yields CASSYKGGPYEQYF.

In this sample, this clone turned up a few times. The chain joins TRBV19 to TRBJ2-7; 9 positions match TRBD1. Trimming removed 4 bases from V and 4 bases from J; junction bases left unmatched: 8. The CDR3 has 15 amino acids. Germline V gene data show CDR1 as LNHDA and CDR2 as SQIVND (reference sequence). The CDR3 reads CASSTGTGRRYEQYF. DNA for the CDR3: TGTGCCAGTAGTACCGGGACAGGGAGGAGGTACGAGCAGTACTTC.

This clone was seen more than once but under ten times. The rearrangement uses TRBV6-5 and TRBJ2-7; D remains ambiguous. This CDR3 comprises 12 residues. Germline CDR1 reads MNHEY; CDR2 reads SVGAGI. V shed 6 bases and J shed 0 bases, with 6 bases lying between them. The CDR3 nucleotides read TGTGCCAGCAGACCTAGCTCCTACGAGCAGTACTTC. This codes for CASRPSSYEQYF.

In regard to this clone: The junction departs from the called germline gene at one end, perhaps through a read error. The rearrangement uses TRBV11-2 and TRBJ2-2; TRBD2 agrees at 8 bases. The CDR3 loop spans 19 amino acids. Germline V gene lookup returns CDR1 SGHAT and CDR2 FQNNGV. The CDR3 reads CASGTTHSREAQEHRGAVF. The DNA for the CDR3 is TGTGCCAGCGGGACTACACACTCGCGGGAGGCGCAGGAACACCGGGGAGCTGTTTTT.